Listed below are T cell receptor beta chains from one sample, sequenced in a study of cytomegalovirus exposure and HLA in healthy donors. Data came from immunoSEQ multiplex PCR; TCRdb stores just in-frame clones and leaves some out. The profile shows over 200,000 clones, 75% to 90% of them singletons. Source material: PBMCs. The receptors stem from a young woman in good health and CMV-seronegative. CDR3s include the opening cysteine and the closing phenylalanine or tryptophan. The order of the fields is CDR3 DNA, CDR3 protein, J gene, V gene, D gene, clone size. The D gene is left open where the match is weak. Clone size is given for some rows only: seen once, a few or many times, or a class if the clone is expanded.

cdr3_nt: TGTGCCAGCAGCCAGGCAGGGGTCGAGCAGTACTTC; cdr3_aa: CASSQAGVEQYF; j_call: TRBJ2-7; v_call: TRBV5-6; d_call: .; clone_size: .
cdr3_nt: TGTGCCAGCAGTTTCAGACAGGGGGTTGTGTATGGCTACACCTTC; cdr3_aa: CASSFRQGVVYGYTF; j_call: TRBJ1-2; v_call: TRBV5-4; d_call: TRBD1; clone_size: .
cdr3_nt: TGTGCCAGCAGCTTGGGCGGGCATGGGGGGGGCGCGGCAGATACGCAGTATTTT; cdr3_aa: CASSLGGHGGGAADTQYF; j_call: TRBJ2-3; v_call: TRBV5-8; d_call: .; clone_size: .
cdr3_nt: TGCGCCAGCAGCTTGAACCAGCGGGGGGCGGGGGAGCAGTACTTC; cdr3_aa: CASSLNQRGAGEQYF; j_call: TRBJ2-7; v_call: TRBV5-1; d_call: TRBD2; clone_size: .
cdr3_nt: TGTGCCAGCAGAGAGGGACAGGGGTTCGGTGGCTACACCTTC; cdr3_aa: CASREGQGFGGYTF; j_call: TRBJ1-2; v_call: TRBV9; d_call: TRBD1; clone_size: .
cdr3_nt: TGTGCCAGCAGCTTAGTTTCGACAGCTAATGAAAAACTGTTTTTT; cdr3_aa: CASSLVSTANEKLFF; j_call: TRBJ1-4; v_call: TRBV7-2; d_call: .; clone_size: .
cdr3_nt: TGTGCCAGCAGTTTACAGGGGGTGAACACTGAAGCTTTCTTT; cdr3_aa: CASSLQGVNTEAFF; j_call: TRBJ1-1; v_call: TRBV28; d_call: TRBD1; clone_size: .
cdr3_nt: TGTGCCAGCAGCTTGGCCCGGGACAGTGGTTCACCCCTCCACTTT; cdr3_aa: CASSLARDSGSPLHF; j_call: TRBJ1-6; v_call: TRBV5-4; d_call: TRBD1; clone_size: .
cdr3_nt: TGTGCCTGGAGTGTGACGGTTTACAGGGAGTCCTACGAGCAGTACTTC; cdr3_aa: CAWSVTVYRESYEQYF; j_call: TRBJ2-7; v_call: TRBV30; d_call: .; clone_size: .
cdr3_nt: TGTGCCAGTAGTATGAGGCAGGGGGCTGAAGCTTTCTTT; cdr3_aa: CASSMRQGAEAFF; j_call: TRBJ1-1; v_call: TRBV19; d_call: TRBD1; clone_size: .
cdr3_nt: TGTGCCAGCAGTGCCCCCGACAGGGACACTAACTATGGCTACACCTTC; cdr3_aa: CASSAPDRDTNYGYTF; j_call: TRBJ1-2; v_call: TRBV25-1; d_call: TRBD1; clone_size: .
cdr3_nt: TGTGCCAGCAGCTCCTGGGACAGGGACACCGGGGAGCTGTTTTTT; cdr3_aa: CASSSWDRDTGELFF; j_call: TRBJ2-2; v_call: TRBV7-9; d_call: TRBD1; clone_size: once
cdr3_nt: TGTGCCAGTAGTATAGATTTACAGGCGAGCTCTGGGGCCAACGTCCTGACTTTC; cdr3_aa: CASSIDLQASSGANVLTF; j_call: TRBJ2-6; v_call: TRBV19; d_call: .; clone_size: .
cdr3_nt: TGTGCCAGCAGCACTTCGGGAGGGTTTTTCGTCGAGCAGTACTTC; cdr3_aa: CASSTSGGFFVEQYF; j_call: TRBJ2-7; v_call: TRBV27; d_call: TRBD2; clone_size: .
cdr3_nt: TGTGCCAGCAGCCAAGGAGGGCGCTACTATGGCTACACCTTC; cdr3_aa: CASSQGGRYYGYTF; j_call: TRBJ1-2; v_call: TRBV14; d_call: .; clone_size: .
cdr3_nt: TGTGCCAGCAGCCATCATAGCGGCTACAATGAGCAGTTCTTC; cdr3_aa: CASSHHSGYNEQFF; j_call: TRBJ2-1; v_call: TRBV14; d_call: .; clone_size: once
cdr3_nt: TGTGCCAGCAGCCCACCGGGACTAGCGGGGGGCAAAGAGACCCAGTACTTC; cdr3_aa: CASSPPGLAGGKETQYF; j_call: TRBJ2-5; v_call: TRBV7-2; d_call: TRBD2; clone_size: .
cdr3_nt: TGCGCCAGCAGTGAGGGACAGGGTGTCGAGTACGAGCAGTACTTC; cdr3_aa: CASSEGQGVEYEQYF; j_call: TRBJ2-7; v_call: TRBV10-1; d_call: TRBD1; clone_size: .
cdr3_nt: TGTGCCAGGACGGAGAGGCGGGATGAGCAGTTCTTC; cdr3_aa: CARTERRDEQFF; j_call: TRBJ2-1; v_call: TRBV21-1; d_call: .; clone_size: .
cdr3_nt: TGTGCCAGCAGTCCGGGACAGGGGGACTATGGCTACACCTTC; cdr3_aa: CASSPGQGDYGYTF; j_call: TRBJ1-2; v_call: TRBV5-6; d_call: TRBD1; clone_size: .
cdr3_nt: TGTGCCAGCAGCGTAGAGGCGGGAGGGTTAAATGAGCAGTTCTTC; cdr3_aa: CASSVEAGGLNEQFF; j_call: TRBJ2-1; v_call: TRBV9; d_call: TRBD2; clone_size: .
cdr3_nt: TGTGCCAGCAGTGGACAGTCATCCTACGAGCAGTACTTC; cdr3_aa: CASSGQSSYEQYF; j_call: TRBJ2-7; v_call: TRBV6-6; d_call: .; clone_size: .
cdr3_nt: TGCGCCAGCAGCAATAGCGGTGGCAGGGTCTACAATGAGCAGTTCTTC; cdr3_aa: CASSNSGGRVYNEQFF; j_call: TRBJ2-1; v_call: TRBV5-1; d_call: .; clone_size: .
cdr3_nt: TGTGCCAGCAGTGACTCAGAGACTAGCGGGGGGGCCCCCACCGGGGAGCTGTTTTTT; cdr3_aa: CASSDSETSGGAPTGELFF; j_call: TRBJ2-2; v_call: TRBV6-4; d_call: TRBD2; clone_size: .
cdr3_nt: TGCAGCTCCCGGAGTAGCGGGGGCTCTGAGCAGTTCTTC; cdr3_aa: CSSRSSGGSEQFF; j_call: TRBJ2-1; v_call: TRBV29-1; d_call: TRBD2; clone_size: .
cdr3_nt: TGTGCCAGCAGTTTTACAGGGTACACTGAAGCTTTCTTT; cdr3_aa: CASSFTGYTEAFF; j_call: TRBJ1-1; v_call: TRBV6-6; d_call: .; clone_size: .
cdr3_nt: TGTGCCAGCAGACCCGGGGGGCAGCCCCAGCATTTT; cdr3_aa: CASRPGGQPQHF; j_call: TRBJ1-5; v_call: TRBV6-1; d_call: .; clone_size: .
cdr3_nt: TGTGCCAGCAGCTTAGGACAAGACTACGAGCAGTACTTC; cdr3_aa: CASSLGQDYEQYF; j_call: TRBJ2-7; v_call: TRBV11-3; d_call: .; clone_size: .
cdr3_nt: TGTGCCAGCAGCTTCAGGGGGCTGAAGCGGGAGGGGAGCTCCTACGAGCAGTACTTC; cdr3_aa: CASSFRGLKREGSSYEQYF; j_call: TRBJ2-7; v_call: TRBV7-9; d_call: TRBD2; clone_size: once
cdr3_nt: TGTGCCAGCAGTGAATGGGTGACAGTTTCCTACGAGCAGTACTTC; cdr3_aa: CASSEWVTVSYEQYF; j_call: TRBJ2-7; v_call: TRBV2; d_call: .; clone_size: few
cdr3_nt: TGTGCCAGCAGGGGACAGGGTGTAGAAGCTTTCTTT; cdr3_aa: CASRGQGVEAFF; j_call: TRBJ1-1; v_call: TRBV2; d_call: TRBD1; clone_size: .
cdr3_nt: TGTGCCAGCACCCCCCGGGTGGGGGGTAAAACGTACGAGCAGTACTTC; cdr3_aa: CASTPRVGGKTYEQYF; j_call: TRBJ2-7; v_call: TRBV7-9; d_call: .; clone_size: .
cdr3_nt: TGTGCCAGTAGTATGCGGGCAGGTTATCAGCCCCAGCATTTT; cdr3_aa: CASSMRAGYQPQHF; j_call: TRBJ1-5; v_call: TRBV19; d_call: .; clone_size: .